The 19 T cell receptor beta chains given below trace back to one sample, sequenced in a study of control samples from healthy donors and cancer patients. This table comes from immunoSEQ multiplex PCR, and its TCRdb copy is limited to in-frame clones, with some not included. Of about 71,000 clones in the sample, just under 90% were seen once. The sequencing input was PBMCs. The source is a man between 60 and 70 years old with lung cancer.

The chain joins TRBV5-8 to TRBJ1-1, with D unclear. The CDR3 sequence is 13 residues long. The germline gives CDR1 SGHTS, CDR2 YDEGEE. The V end was cut by 2 bases, the J end by 1 base, with 6 bases between. CDR3 in DNA: TGTGCCAGCAGCTTAGAATGGAACACTGAAGCTTTCTTT. It translates to CASSLEWNTEAFF. The full variable domain, completed using reference TRBV5-8 and TRBJ1-1, is EAGVTQSPTHLIKTRGQQATLRCSPISGHTSVYWYQQALGLGLQFLLWYDEGEERNRGNFPPRFSGRQFPNYSSELNVNALELEDSALYLCASSLEWNTEAFFGQGTRLTVV.

The V gene is TRBV11-2, the J gene TRBJ1-2; no definite D call. The CDR3 contains 13 residues. Germline CDR1 and CDR2: SGHAT and FQNNGV. Trimming cost V 5 bases and J 3 bases, with 10 bases left between them. CDR3 DNA sequence: TGTGCCAGCAGCGGGTGGGCGGACTATGGCTACACCTTC. This encodes CASSGWADYGYTF.

The CDR3 loop reads CASSQQGAGNTIYF. Written as DNA, the CDR3 is TGTGCCAGCAGTCAACAGGGGGCTGGAAACACCATATATTTT. This chain links TRBV6-5 with TRBJ1-3, with 8 nucleotides matching TRBD1. CDR1 and CDR2 from the germline V gene are MNHEY and SVGAGI. V trimming: 5 bases; J trimming: 2 bases; junction bases outside the gene matches: 2. The CDR3 contains 14 residues.

The gene calls are TRBV5-6 and TRBJ2-7, with 7 bases matching TRBD2. The CDR3 is 16 residues long. CDR1 SGHDT and CDR2 YYEEEE come from the germline V gene. V gave up 1 base and J gave up 0 bases; unmatched junction bases: 7. CDR3 sequence reads: CASSLFGTTSSYEQYF. DNA for the CDR3: TGTGCCAGCAGCTTGTTTGGGACTACCTCCTCCTACGAGCAGTACTTC.

The gene calls are TRBV14 and TRBJ1-1; D unresolved. V was trimmed by 5 bases and J by 8 bases, leaving 12 bases between them. The CDR3 spans 12 residues. The germline V gene has CDR1 SGHDN and CDR2 FVKESK. DNA for the CDR3: TGTGCCAGCAGCTTTTATAGTGGAGAAGCTTTCTTT. Translating gives CASSFYSGEAFF.

The chain has TRBV3-1 (or the pseudogene TRBV3-2) and TRBJ1-1; possible D gene TRBD1, 5 bases. Trimming left V 4 bases short and J 8 bases short, with 17 bases between. The V gene's germline CDR1 is LGHDT and CDR2 YNNKEL (reference sequence). CDR3 length equals 14 residues. The chain's CDR3 is CASSPWGRLTEAFF. CDR3 coding DNA: TGTGCCAGCAGCCCATGGGGCAGGTTGACGGAAGCTTTCTTT.

The gene calls are TRBV11-2 and TRBJ1-5; D is unclear. The V and J ends lost 0 bases and 6 bases respectively, with 6 bases between them. Germline V CDR1 and CDR2: SGHAT, FQNNGV. The CDR3 totals 13 residues. CDR3 coding DNA: TGTGCCAGCAGCTTAGATCTTGGTCAGCCCCAGCATTTT. Protein sequence: CASSLDLGQPQHF.

The chain has TRBV7-3 and TRBJ1-1; maybe TRBD1 (5 bases). Germline CDR1 SGHTA, CDR2 FQGTGA. This CDR3 spans 12 amino acids. V lost 5 bases and J 4 bases, leaving 8 bases between the germline ends. The CDR3 DNA sequence: TGTGCCAGCAGCGACAGAGGCACTGAAGCTTTCTTT. Protein sequence: CASSDRGTEAFF.

This chain joins TRBV9 and TRBJ2-2, with 7 positions matching TRBD1. The CDR3 is 19 residues long. The V gene's germline CDR1 is SGDLS and CDR2 YYNGEE. V shed 3 bases and J 7 bases; nucleotides not matched to a gene: 21. This CDR3 is CASSAPPGIQGGAYGELFF. CDR3 in DNA: TGTGCCAGCAGCGCGCCCCCAGGAATCCAAGGGGGCGCGTACGGGGAGCTGTTTTTT.

The chain is built from TRBV3-1 (or the pseudogene TRBV3-2) and TRBJ2-2; no firm D call. CDR1 LGHDT and CDR2 YNNKEL come from the germline V gene (reference sequence). Between the trimmed V and J ends, which lost 4 bases and 1 base, there was a span of 10 bases. The CDR3 consists of 15 residues. CDR3 protein: CASSLSAVNTGELFF. The CDR3 nucleotides read TGTGCCAGCAGCCTTTCCGCAGTGAACACCGGGGAGCTGTTTTTT.

The genes are TRBV10-1 and TRBJ1-2, with 8 positions matching TRBD1. Germline V CDR1 and CDR2: WNHNN, SYGVQD (reference sequence). The CDR3 runs 13 residues. Trimming removed 4 bases from V and 8 bases from J; junction bases left unmatched: 6. The DNA of the CDR3 is TGCGCCAGCAGTGGGGACAGGACTAGAGGCTACACCTTC. Translation gives CASSGDRTRGYTF.

This clone was detected once. The genes are TRBV24-1 and TRBJ2-3; D is perhaps TRBD2 (6 bases). There are 17 residues in the CDR3. Between the trimmed V and J ends, which lost 2 bases and 2 bases, there was a span of 16 bases. Germline loops: CDR1 KGHDR, CDR2 SFDVKD. The CDR3, as DNA: TGTGCCACCAGTGATTCCGAGAGGCGGGGTAACACAGATACGCAGTATTTT. It yields the protein CATSDSERRGNTDTQYF.

V gene TRBV10-1 combines with J gene TRBJ2-3, with D possibly TRBD1 on 6 matching bases. Trimming pared 4 bases from V and 3 bases from J, leaving 20 bases between. Germline V gene sequence: CDR1 WNHNN, CDR2 SYGVQD (reference sequence). The CDR3 length is 17 residues. The CDR3 here is CASSGPNREYTTDTQYF. DNA for the CDR3: TGCGCCAGCAGTGGGCCAAACAGGGAGTATACGACAGATACGCAGTATTTT.

J is TRBJ1-3 and V is TRBV11-2; the D is unclear. The CDR3 length is 15 residues. Germline CDR1 SGHAT, CDR2 FQNNGV. The V end lost 3 bases, the J end lost 8 bases, and 17 bases lay between the germline ends. The DNA for the CDR3 is TGTGCCAGCAGCTTTGAAGGGTTTAGTACGGACACCATATATTTT. Translated, it gives CASSFEGFSTDTIYF. Full variable domain (missing parts from reference TRBV11-2 and TRBJ1-3): EAGVAQSPRYKIIEKRQSVAFWCNPISGHATLYWYQQILGQGPKLLIQFQNNGVVDDSQLPKDRFSAERLKGVDSTLKIQPAKLEDSAVYLCASSFEGFSTDTIYFGEGSWLTVV.

The chain recombines TRBV11-3 with TRBJ1-2; D call uncertain. The ends were cut back, 4 bases at V and 8 bases at J, with 14 bases in the middle. CDR1 is SGHNT and CDR2 is YENEEA in the germline V gene. This CDR3 has 13 amino acids. The CDR3, as DNA: TGTGCCAGCAGCTCCTCCCCCTGGTTGGGCTACACCTTC. Amino acids: CASSSSPWLGYTF.

This chain uses TRBV29-1 with TRBJ1-1; possible D gene TRBD1, 5 bases. This CDR3 has 10 amino acids. V gave up 6 bases and J gave up 7 bases, with 9 bases separating them. CDR1 is SQVTM and CDR2 is ANQGSEA in the germline V gene. CDR3 in amino acids: CSVKTVEAFF. CDR3 nucleotides: TGCAGCGTGAAGACAGTTGAAGCTTTCTTT.

The J gene is TRBJ1-3, the V gene TRBV5-1; possible D gene TRBD1, 5 bases. This CDR3 has 15 residues. Per the germline V gene, CDR1 is SGHRS and CDR2 is YFSETQ. V dropped 2 bases and J dropped 0 bases, with 9 bases sitting between them. The CDR3, as DNA: TGCGCCAGCAGCTTTGAAGGGGCCTCTGGAAACACCATATATTTT. This sequence encodes CASSFEGASGNTIYF.

The chain couples TRBV6-5 to TRBJ1-5; TRBD1 might be the D (6 bases). In germline, CDR1 is MNHEY, CDR2 SVGAGI. V lost 4 bases and J 5 bases, leaving 18 bases between the germline ends. This CDR3 is built from 16 residues. CDR3 in amino acids: CASSSQRGLSDQPQHF. In DNA form, the CDR3 reads TGTGCCAGCAGTTCCCAGAGGGGGTTATCGGATCAGCCCCAGCATTTT.

This rearrangement joins TRBV5-1 to TRBJ1-2; TRBD1 aligns across 7 bases. The J segment lost 3 bases and the V segment lost 0 bases, leaving 5 bases of the junction unmatched. Germline lookup yields CDR1 SGHRS and CDR2 YFSETQ. The CDR3 totals 15 residues. The CDR3 loop is CASSLGQGVDYGYTF. In DNA, the CDR3 is TGCGCCAGCAGCTTGGGTCAGGGGGTGGACTATGGCTACACCTTC. The complete variable domain, with remaining parts taken from reference TRBV5-1 and TRBJ1-2, reads KAGVTQTPRYLIKTRGQQVTLSCSPISGHRSVSWYQQTPGQGLQFLFEYFSETQRNKGNFPGRFSGRQFSNSRSEMNVSTLELGDSALYLCASSLGQGVDYGYTFGSGTRLTVV.